This T cell receptor (beta chain) appears in the sequencing data of a study of Ad26.COV2.S vaccination and SARS-CoV-2 variants. This table comes from immunoSEQ multiplex PCR, and its TCRdb copy is limited to in-frame clones, with some not included. The sample consists of some 330,000 clones, 90% of them appearing once. Treatment here: roughly 19 received Ad26.COV2.S at low or high dose, single or two shots; a few received placebo; per-sample allocation not given. Samples analyzed were those drawn on day 63 after the first vaccine or placebo injection. The receptor's source is a person aged 18 to 59 who received the Ad26.COV2.S COVID-19 vaccine or a placebo. The sample here was peripheral blood, taken in a trial of Ad26.COV2.S vaccine versus placebo.

The CDR3: CASNRLGQLQETQYF. The CDR3 DNA reads TGTGCCAGCAACCGCCTGGGACAGCTCCAAGAGACCCAGTACTTC. The rearrangement links TRBV7-6 to TRBJ2-5, with 7 bases lining up with TRBD1. Per the germline V gene, CDR1 is SGHVS and CDR2 is FNYEAQ. The CDR3 spans 15 residues. After removal of 7 bases from V and 1 base from J, the junction contained 9 bases not matched to a gene.